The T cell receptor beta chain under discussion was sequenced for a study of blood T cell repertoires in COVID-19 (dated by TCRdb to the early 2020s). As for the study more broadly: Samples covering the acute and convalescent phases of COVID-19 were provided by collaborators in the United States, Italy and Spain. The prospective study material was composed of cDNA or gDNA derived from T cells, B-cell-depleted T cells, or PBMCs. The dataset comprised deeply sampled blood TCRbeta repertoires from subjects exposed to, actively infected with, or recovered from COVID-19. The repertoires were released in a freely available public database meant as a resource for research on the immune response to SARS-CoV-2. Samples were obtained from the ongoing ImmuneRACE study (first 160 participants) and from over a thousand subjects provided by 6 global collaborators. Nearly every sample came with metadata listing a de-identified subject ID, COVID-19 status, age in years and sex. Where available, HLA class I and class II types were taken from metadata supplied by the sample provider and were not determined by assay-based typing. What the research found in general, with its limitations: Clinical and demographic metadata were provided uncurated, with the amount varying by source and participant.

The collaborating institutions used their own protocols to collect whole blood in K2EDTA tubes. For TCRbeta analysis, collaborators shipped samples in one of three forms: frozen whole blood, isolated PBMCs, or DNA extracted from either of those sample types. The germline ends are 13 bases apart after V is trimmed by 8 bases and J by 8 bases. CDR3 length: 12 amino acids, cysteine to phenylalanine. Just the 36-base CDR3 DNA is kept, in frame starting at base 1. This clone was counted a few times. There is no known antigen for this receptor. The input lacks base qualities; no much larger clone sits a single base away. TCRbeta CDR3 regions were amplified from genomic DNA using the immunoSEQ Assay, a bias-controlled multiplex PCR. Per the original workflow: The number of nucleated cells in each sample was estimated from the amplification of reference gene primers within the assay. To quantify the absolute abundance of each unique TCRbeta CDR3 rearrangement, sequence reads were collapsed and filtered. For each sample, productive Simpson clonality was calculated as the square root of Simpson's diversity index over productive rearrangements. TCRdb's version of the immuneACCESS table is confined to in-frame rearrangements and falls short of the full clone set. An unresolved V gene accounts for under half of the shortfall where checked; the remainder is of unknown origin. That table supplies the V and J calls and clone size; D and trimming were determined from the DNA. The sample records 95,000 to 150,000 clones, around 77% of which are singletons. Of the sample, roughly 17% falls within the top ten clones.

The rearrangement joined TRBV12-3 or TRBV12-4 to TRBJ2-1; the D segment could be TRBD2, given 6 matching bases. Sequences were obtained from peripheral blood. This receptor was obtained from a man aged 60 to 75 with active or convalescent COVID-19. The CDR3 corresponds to CASQRRGDEQFF. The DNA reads TGTGCCAGCCAGAGGAGGGGAGATGAGCAGTTCTTC.